The 5 T cell receptor beta chains given below trace back to one sample, sequenced in a study of OX40 agonist ivuxolimab in advanced cancers. The receptor library was made with the immunoSEQ multiplex PCR assay. TCRdb retrieved this table from immuneACCESS and kept in-frame rearrangements only. Not all clones are present; in checked studies, unresolved V genes account for under half, and no reason is known for the remainder. The sample profile shows tens of thousands of clones; more than 90% of them were found once. The ten most abundant clones make up 8% to 10% of the sample. The specimen comprised CD4+ or CD8+ T cells sorted from blood, sampled in a trial of the OX40 agonist ivuxolimab. These receptors originate from an adult with an advanced solid tumor such as melanoma, head and neck, liver or kidney cancer.

The chain joins TRBV6-1 to TRBJ2-7; TRBD2 might be the D (7 bases). The CDR3 spans 14 residues. Germline V gene sequence: CDR1 MNHNS, CDR2 SASEGT. V was pared by 7 bases and J by 2 bases, with 15 bases between. CDR3 in amino acids: CASNPGGRPYEQYF. In DNA, the CDR3 is TGTGCCAGCAATCCGGGGGGCCGACCCTACGAGCAGTACTTC.

The chain recombines TRBV10-1 with TRBJ1-1; D not certain. Trimming cost V 4 bases and J 8 bases, with 11 bases left between them. Germline V gene lookup returns CDR1 WNHNN and CDR2 SYGVQD (reference sequence). This CDR3 is built from 12 residues. Here the CDR3 reads CASSGNRREAFF. CDR3 coding DNA: TGCGCCAGCAGTGGAAACCGGCGGGAAGCTTTCTTT.

Worth noting for this clone: Lacking the conserved final phenylalanine or tryptophan, this CDR3 likely reflects a read error. The V gene is TRBV11-2, the J gene TRBJ2-7; maybe TRBD1 (5 bases). Germline loops: CDR1 SGHAT, CDR2 FQNNGV. CDR3 length: 15 amino acids. Deletions cut 5 bases from V and 7 bases from J, with 21 bases between. CDR3 loop: CASSPTTDPAEEQYL. The CDR3 DNA sequence: TGTGCCAGCAGCCCCACGACAGACCCCGCGGAGGAGCAGTACCTC.

This clone was picked up one time. The rearrangement uses TRBV4-2 and TRBJ2-7; D is ambiguous. The germline CDR1 and CDR2 sequences are LGHNA and YNFKEQ. Deletions cut 0 bases from V and 0 bases from J, with 6 bases between. CDR3 length equals 14 residues. In nucleotides, the CDR3 is TGTGCCAGCAGCCAAGACGCCGGCTCCTACGAGCAGTACTTC. Its protein is CASSQDAGSYEQYF.

This clone was recorded only once. The chain combines TRBV30 with TRBJ2-3; TRBD2 aligns across 9 bases. Germline CDR1 GTSNPN, CDR2 SVGIG (reference sequence). With 4 bases clipped from V and 2 bases from J, the junction kept 7 bases outside the gene matches. The CDR3 covers 15 residues. As DNA, the CDR3 is TGTGCCTGGATGTGGCTAGCGGGGCCCACAGATACGCAGTATTTT. Translation: CAWMWLAGPTDTQYF.